A selection of T cell receptor beta chains follows, all from one sample in a study of cytotoxic CD8 clonotypes in ibrutinib-treated CLL. Libraries were prepared by immunoSEQ multiplex PCR; TCRdb keeps only in-frame clonotypes and omits some of them. This table holds 330,000 or so clones, approximately 67% found once. Sequenced here: PBMCs, sampled after 36 months of ibrutinib treatment. The receptors originated from a human donor with chronic lymphocytic leukemia. Both conserved end residues are part of each CDR3. D genes are given only for firm matches. The size field is filled for only some rows; it gives once, few, many or a size class.

abundance	v_gene	j_gene	d_gene	CDR3aa	CDR3nt
-	TRBV7-2	TRBJ1-5	-	CASSPAGDREPQHF	TGTGCCAGCAGCCCGGCTGGGGACCGGGAGCCCCAGCATTTT
-	TRBV28	TRBJ1-2	TRBD1	CASSPWDRQNYGYTF	TGTGCCAGCAGCCCTTGGGACAGGCAAAACTATGGCTACACCTTC
-	TRBV5-6	TRBJ2-7	-	CASNDWGAAGSYEQYF	TGTGCCAGCAACGATTGGGGGGCCGCGGGCTCCTACGAGCAGTACTTC
few	TRBV5-6	TRBJ2-1	TRBD1	CASSTGQGSYNEQFF	TGTGCCAGCAGTACGGGACAGGGTTCCTACAATGAGCAGTTCTTC
few	TRBV27	TRBJ1-2	-	CASRQSSLFGYTF	TGTGCCAGCAGGCAGTCGAGTTTGTTTGGCTACACCTTC
-	TRBV4-1	TRBJ2-3	-	CASSLRDLAKPTDTQYF	TGCGCCAGCAGCCTGCGGGACTTAGCGAAACCCACAGATACGCAGTATTTT
-	TRBV10-2	TRBJ1-1	TRBD1	CASGQGLNTEAFF	TGCGCCAGTGGACAGGGTCTGAACACTGAAGCTTTCTTT
few	TRBV7-2	TRBJ2-7	TRBD1	CASTRTGAYEQYF	TGTGCCAGCACCAGGACAGGGGCCTACGAGCAGTACTTC
once	TRBV10-1	TRBJ1-1	-	CASSSGPANPEAFF	TGCGCCAGCAGCTCAGGGCCGGCGAACCCTGAAGCTTTCTTT
few	TRBV28	TRBJ1-2	-	CASSLPGSYGYTF	TGTGCCAGCAGTCTCCCAGGGTCCTATGGCTACACCTTC